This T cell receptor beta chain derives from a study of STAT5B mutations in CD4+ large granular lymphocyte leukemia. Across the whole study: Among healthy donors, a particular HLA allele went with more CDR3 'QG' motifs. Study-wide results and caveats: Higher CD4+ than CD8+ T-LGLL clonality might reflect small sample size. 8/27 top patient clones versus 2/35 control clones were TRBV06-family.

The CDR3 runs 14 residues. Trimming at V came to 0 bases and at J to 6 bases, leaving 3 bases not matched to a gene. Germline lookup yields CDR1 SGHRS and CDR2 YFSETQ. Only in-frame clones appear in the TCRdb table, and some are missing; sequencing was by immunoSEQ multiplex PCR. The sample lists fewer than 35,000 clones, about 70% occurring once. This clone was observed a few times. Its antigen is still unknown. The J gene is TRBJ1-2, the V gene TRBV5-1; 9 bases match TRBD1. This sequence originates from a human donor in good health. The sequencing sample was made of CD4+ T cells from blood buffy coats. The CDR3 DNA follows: TGCGCCAGCAGCTTGGCAGGGACAGGGCATGGCTACACCTTC. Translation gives CASSLAGTGHGYTF.